Presented here are 17 T cell receptor beta chains from one specimen sequenced in a study of regulatory T cells in long-lasting Graves disease. Time point of the sample: newly diagnosed GD, antithyroid drugs for less than 3 months. The TCR library was made from RNA extracted from PBMCs. To make TCR beta libraries, researchers used iRepertoire HTBI primers and Arm-PCR of CDR3 regions. TCRdb ran MiXCR on the multiplex PCR reads and lists one entry per CDR3 protein. The profile covers 350,000 to 450,000 distinct CDR3 sequences, with approximately 15% appearing a single time and less than 35% taken by the ten largest. Separately, the same data were catalogued under a study of T cells in Graves' hyperthyroidism and ophthalmopathy.

Here the sequenced sample was peripheral blood mononuclear cells (PBMCs), taken at new diagnosis, from a patient treated with antithyroid drugs. The receptors derive from a man aged 35-49 years with Graves disease.

V usage is TRBV6-2 or TRBV6-3 and J usage is TRBJ2-7; D is uncertain. The CDR3 has 14 residues. V lost 2 bases, J lost 3 bases, and 11 bases lay in between. The germline V gene has CDR1 MNHEY and CDR2 SVGEGT. The CDR3 sequence is CASSYTVVSYEQYF. The CDR3 DNA reads TGTGCCAGCAGTTACACAGTGGTCAGCTACGAGCAGTACTTC.

This clonotype was recorded many times. The V and J genes are TRBV6-2 or TRBV6-3 and TRBJ2-2, with 9 bases fitting TRBD2. CDR1 is MNHEY, CDR2 SVGEGT, per germline. The CDR3 runs 15 residues. V shed 5 bases, J shed 5 bases, and the junction held 6 bases outside the gene matches. The CDR3 sequence is CASSLAGRKTGELFF. The CDR3 region has the DNA TGTGCCAGCAGTCTAGCGGGGAGAAAAACCGGGGAGCTGTTTTTT.

On this clonotype itself: This may be a read error, as it is one base from a much larger clone. Given the absence of the conserved phenylalanine or tryptophan at the CDR3 end, a read error is likely. The J gene is TRBJ1-1, the V gene TRBV6-1; no clear D. Looked up from germline, CDR1 is MNHNS and CDR2 is SASEGT. The CDR3 is 13 residues long. V was clipped by 1 base and J by 3 bases, with 6 bases between them. CDR3 in DNA: TGTGCCAGCAGTGAAGGTCTCTACACTGAAGCTTTCCTT. Protein sequence: CASSEGLYTEAFL.

This clonotype was observed a handful of times. This chain joins TRBV7-3 and TRBJ2-2; D not certain. V lost 2 bases to trimming and J lost 6 bases, with 13 bases between them. The CDR3 has 15 amino acids. CDR1 SGHTA and CDR2 FQGTGA come from the germline V gene. CDR3 coding DNA: TGTGCCAGCAGCTTATTGGGATCTGAGGCCGGGGAGCTGTTTTTT. Residues: CASSLLGSEAGELFF.

The gene calls are TRBV28 and TRBJ1-2; the D gene is possibly TRBD1 (5 bases). The CDR3 consists of 15 residues. The V gene's germline CDR1 is MDHEN and CDR2 SYDVKM. V gave up 5 bases and J gave up 5 bases, with 18 bases separating them. The CDR3 spells CASSLAGGVWYGYTF. The CDR3 bases are TGTGCCAGCAGTCTGGCCGGGGGTGTCTGGTATGGCTACACCTTC.

There are many counts of this clonotype. The chain links TRBV6-2 or TRBV6-3 to TRBJ2-7, with a tentative D call TRBD2 (6 bases). The CDR3 totals 13 residues. Germline V gives CDR1 MNHEY, CDR2 SVGEGT. The ends were cut back, 10 bases at V and 3 bases at J, with 16 bases in the middle. CDR3 amino acids: CATDLIGGYEQYF. The CDR3 DNA reads TGTGCCACCGACCTGATCGGGGGCTACGAGCAGTACTTC.

This clonotype has only a few counts. The chain combines TRBV5-1 with TRBJ1-1, with 8 bases matching TRBD1. The V segment lost 4 bases and the J segment 0 bases; nucleotides outside the gene matches: 17. The CDR3 loop spans 19 amino acids. Germline V gene sequence: CDR1 SGHRS, CDR2 YFSETQ. CDR3 bases: TGCGCCAGCAGCCAAGATGGGGGTGGGTGGACAGGGATGAACACTGAAGCTTTCTTT. Translation gives CASSQDGGGWTGMNTEAFF.

This clonotype came up many times. The CDR3 is CASSSLAGGYNEQFF. The CDR3 nucleotides are TGTGCCAGCAGCTCACTAGCGGGGGGATACAATGAGCAGTTCTTC. The rearrangement uses TRBV7-3 and TRBJ2-1; 12 bases align to TRBD2. Germline V lookup: CDR1 SGHTA, CDR2 FQGTGA. The V and J ends lost 4 bases and 4 bases, in that order; junction bases with no gene match: 2. The length of the CDR3 is 15 residues.

This clonotype has at least ten counts. This chain joins TRBV12-3 or TRBV12-4 and TRBJ2-1; D possibly corresponds to TRBD1 (5 bases). Trimming stripped 7 bases from V and 5 bases from J, with 15 bases between. The CDR3 is 14 residues long. CDR3 in amino acids: CASTFVGADNEQFF. The DNA of the CDR3 is TGTGCCAGCACGTTCGTTGGGGCCGACAATGAGCAGTTCTTC.

The sample holds many counts of this clonotype. V and J are TRBV19 and TRBJ2-3, with D perhaps matching TRBD1 or TRBD2 (5 bases each). Germline V CDR1 and CDR2: LNHDA, SQIVND (reference sequence). Trimming left V 5 bases short and J 4 bases short, with 16 bases between. The CDR3 consists of 15 residues. CDR3 nucleotides: TGTGCCAGTAGTTTGGGGGATGACTGGGCAGATACGCAGTATTTT. Amino acid sequence: CASSLGDDWADTQYF.

This clonotype appeared many times. One end of the junction does not line up with germline, which may come from a read error. This rearrangement joins TRBV5-1 to TRBJ2-3, with 8 bases that match TRBD1. The CDR3 is made up of 15 amino acids. From germline, CDR1 is SGHRS and CDR2 YFSETQ. In DNA form, the CDR3 reads TGTGCCAGCAGCCCGGGACAGGTAAACACAGATACGCAGTATTTT. Amino acid sequence: CASSPGQVNTDTQYF.

This clonotype was picked up many times. Here the CDR3 reads CASRRGSGNQPQHF. The CDR3 DNA is TGTGCCTCGAGGCGGGGTAGTGGCAATCAGCCCCAGCATTTT. The chain has TRBV28 and TRBJ1-5; D gene unclear. This CDR3 is built from 14 residues. V lost 11 bases and J lost 2, with 16 bases in between. The germline V gene has CDR1 MDHEN and CDR2 SYDVKM.

As to this clonotype: Given a far larger clone just one base away, this is likely a sequencing read error. The V gene is TRBV2, the J gene TRBJ2-5; D is perhaps TRBD1 or TRBD2 (6 bases each). The CDR3 consists of 13 residues. With 3 bases removed from V and 11 bases from J, the gap between germline ends came to 16 bases. Germline-derived CDR1 and CDR2 are SNHLY and FYNNEI. The CDR3 sequence is CASSDMGGYEQYF. CDR3 in DNA: TGTGCCAGCAGTGATATGGGGGGCTATGAGCAGTACTTC.

This clonotype was detected only a few times. The chain employs TRBV6-2 or TRBV6-3 and TRBJ2-2, with 9 bases identical to TRBD1. Per germline, CDR1 MNHEY and CDR2 SVGEGT. The CDR3 covers 14 residues. The ends lost 6 bases at V and 7 bases at J; junction bases unmatched: 6. CDR3 coding DNA: TGTGCCAGCAGCCTGCGACAGGGGGGCGGGGAGCTGTTTTTT. It encodes CASSLRQGGGELFF.

The V and J genes are TRBV28 and TRBJ2-6; D unresolved. Between the trimmed V and J ends, which lost 7 bases and 4 bases, there was a span of 14 bases. The CDR3 runs to 15 residues. In germline, CDR1 is MDHEN, CDR2 SYDVKM. CDR3 loop: CASTPFGSGANVLTF. The CDR3 DNA reads TGTGCCAGCACCCCCTTCGGGTCCGGGGCCAACGTCCTGACTTTC.

This clonotype came up many times. V usage is TRBV18 and J usage is TRBJ2-1, with D uncertain. The V end lost 0 bases, the J end lost 6 bases, and 6 bases lay between the germline ends. CDR3 size: 13 residues. The germline V gene encodes CDR1 KGHSH and CDR2 LQKENI. CDR3 loop: CASSPPVGNEQFF. Written as DNA, the CDR3 is TGTGCCAGCTCACCACCGGTCGGCAATGAGCAGTTCTTC.

Ten or more counts support this clonotype. The chain employs TRBV6-2 or TRBV6-3 and TRBJ2-7, with D unresolved. CDR1 is MNHEY, CDR2 SVGEGT, per germline. The CDR3 contains 15 residues. V was shortened by 6 bases and J by 3 bases, with 18 bases between the two germline ends. For the CDR3, the DNA is TGTGCCAGCAGCACTCGGACGAACCTTCTCTACGAGCAGTACTTC. Protein sequence: CASSTRTNLLYEQYF.